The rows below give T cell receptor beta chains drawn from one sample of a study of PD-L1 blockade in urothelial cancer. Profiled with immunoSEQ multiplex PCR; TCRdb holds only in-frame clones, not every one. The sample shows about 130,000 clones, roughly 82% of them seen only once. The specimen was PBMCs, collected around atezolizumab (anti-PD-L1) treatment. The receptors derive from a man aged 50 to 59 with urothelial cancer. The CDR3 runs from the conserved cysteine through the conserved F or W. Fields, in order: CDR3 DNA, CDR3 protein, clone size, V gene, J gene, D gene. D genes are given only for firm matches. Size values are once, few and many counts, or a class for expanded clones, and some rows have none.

CDR3nt: TGTGCCAGCAGCTTACAAGCGGGACTAGCCAAAAACATTCAGTACTTC
CDR3aa: CASSLQAGLAKNIQYF
abundance: many
v_gene: TRBV7-3
j_gene: TRBJ2-4
d_gene: TRBD2

CDR3nt: TGTGCCAGCAGCTTAGGTGGCCAGGGGGTGGGAGATACGCAGTATTTT
CDR3aa: CASSLGGQGVGDTQYF
abundance: .
v_gene: TRBV11-2
j_gene: TRBJ2-3
d_gene: TRBD1

CDR3nt: TGTGCCAGCAGCTTGCGGGAGGGAAACATTCAGTACTTC
CDR3aa: CASSLREGNIQYF
abundance: .
v_gene: TRBV11-1
j_gene: TRBJ2-4
d_gene: TRBD2

CDR3nt: TGTGCCAGCAGCCCACAGGGGACCAGCACCGGGGAGCTGTTTTTT
CDR3aa: CASSPQGTSTGELFF
abundance: .
v_gene: TRBV9
j_gene: TRBJ2-2
d_gene: TRBD1

CDR3nt: TGTGCCAGCGGGTGGACAGGGAGGTCACCCCTCCACTTT
CDR3aa: CASGWTGRSPLHF
abundance: few
v_gene: TRBV7-3
j_gene: TRBJ1-6
d_gene: TRBD1

CDR3nt: TGTGCCAGCAGCGTAAAGGGGGTGCCTAATGAAAAACTGTTTTTT
CDR3aa: CASSVKGVPNEKLFF
abundance: .
v_gene: TRBV9
j_gene: TRBJ1-4
d_gene: .

CDR3nt: TGTGCCAGCAGCCAACGTCGGGAGAGAGGAGAGACCCAGTACTTC
CDR3aa: CASSQRRERGETQYF
abundance: .
v_gene: TRBV14
j_gene: TRBJ2-5
d_gene: .

CDR3nt: TGTGCCAGCTCACCAACCGGGACATCTTATGGCTACACCTTC
CDR3aa: CASSPTGTSYGYTF
abundance: once
v_gene: TRBV18
j_gene: TRBJ1-2
d_gene: .

CDR3nt: TGCGCCAGCGCTGGTCCAGGAGGCTCCGGGGAGCTGTTTTTT
CDR3aa: CASAGPGGSGELFF
abundance: .
v_gene: TRBV5-1
j_gene: TRBJ2-2
d_gene: .

CDR3nt: TGTGCCAGCAGTCCTGGGACTGGATTGCATGAGCAGTTCTTC
CDR3aa: CASSPGTGLHEQFF
abundance: few
v_gene: TRBV27
j_gene: TRBJ2-1
d_gene: .

CDR3nt: TGTGCCAGCAGCAGGAGCGGGATTCCCCTAGGGGGGGAGCAGTTCTTC
CDR3aa: CASSRSGIPLGGEQFF
abundance: .
v_gene: TRBV5-5
j_gene: TRBJ2-1
d_gene: .

CDR3nt: TGTGCCAGCAGTTTCATCCGGGGGAACTATGGCTACACCTTC
CDR3aa: CASSFIRGNYGYTF
abundance: .
v_gene: TRBV28
j_gene: TRBJ1-2
d_gene: .

CDR3nt: TGTGCCAGCAGCTGGACTAGCGGGTACAATGAGCAGTTCTTC
CDR3aa: CASSWTSGYNEQFF
abundance: .
v_gene: TRBV11-2
j_gene: TRBJ2-1
d_gene: TRBD2

CDR3nt: TGTGCCAGCAGCTTATTGTTCGGGACCAGGGGAAATGAGCAGTTCTTC
CDR3aa: CASSLLFGTRGNEQFF
abundance: .
v_gene: TRBV7-9
j_gene: TRBJ2-1
d_gene: .

CDR3nt: TGTGCCAGCAGCCATGCACCGAAGGGGCCCGAGACGCCTTGGCAGCCCCAGCATTTT
CDR3aa: CASSHAPKGPETPWQPQHF
abundance: .
v_gene: TRBV7-9
j_gene: TRBJ1-5
d_gene: .

CDR3nt: TGCGCCAGCAGCTCTACTGCAGGGGGCGGCGGCAGTTCACCCCTCCACTTT
CDR3aa: CASSSTAGGGGSSPLHF
abundance: .
v_gene: TRBV5-1
j_gene: TRBJ1-6
d_gene: TRBD1

CDR3nt: TGTGCCAGCAGCTTTGGTGCTAAACGAGAGACCCAGTACTTC
CDR3aa: CASSFGAKRETQYF
abundance: .
v_gene: TRBV13
j_gene: TRBJ2-5
d_gene: .

CDR3nt: TGCGCCAGCAGTGGGACAGGGAGGTCCAATGAGCAGTTCTTC
CDR3aa: CASSGTGRSNEQFF
abundance: few
v_gene: TRBV10-1
j_gene: TRBJ2-1
d_gene: TRBD1

CDR3nt: TGTGCCTGGAGTGTACGGCGGACAAGTACCAAAAACATTCAGTACTTC
CDR3aa: CAWSVRRTSTKNIQYF
abundance: .
v_gene: TRBV30
j_gene: TRBJ2-4
d_gene: .

CDR3nt: TGTGCCAGCAGCGAGGGACAGGGAGGCGAGCAGTACTTC
CDR3aa: CASSEGQGGEQYF
abundance: .
v_gene: TRBV12-1
j_gene: TRBJ2-7
d_gene: .

CDR3nt: TGTGCCAGCTCACCATTGGGAGGGAACTCTGGGGCCAACGTCCTGACTTTC
CDR3aa: CASSPLGGNSGANVLTF
abundance: .
v_gene: TRBV18
j_gene: TRBJ2-6
d_gene: TRBD2

CDR3nt: TGCGCCAGCAGCTTGGCCCCGGATAGCGGGAGGGGGGAGCAGTTCTTC
CDR3aa: CASSLAPDSGRGEQFF
abundance: .
v_gene: TRBV5-1
j_gene: TRBJ2-1
d_gene: TRBD2

CDR3nt: TGTGCCAGCAACCTACAGGGGGCGCAGGTTTCCACAGATACGCAGTATTTT
CDR3aa: CASNLQGAQVSTDTQYF
abundance: .
v_gene: TRBV2
j_gene: TRBJ2-3
d_gene: TRBD1

CDR3nt: TGTGCCAGCAGGAGATCGGCGGGGGCTAATGAAAAACTGTTTTTT
CDR3aa: CASRRSAGANEKLFF
abundance: .
v_gene: TRBV28
j_gene: TRBJ1-4
d_gene: .

CDR3nt: TGTGCCAGCAGCTTCGACAACGAGCAGTACTTC
CDR3aa: CASSFDNEQYF
abundance: .
v_gene: TRBV7-2
j_gene: TRBJ2-7
d_gene: .

CDR3nt: TGTGCCAGCAGCCTAGCGGGAGTGGGGGACATTCAGTACTTC
CDR3aa: CASSLAGVGDIQYF
abundance: once
v_gene: TRBV4-2
j_gene: TRBJ2-4
d_gene: TRBD2

CDR3nt: TGTGCCAGCAGTCCTCCTCCGGGACAGGGAGACTATGGCTACACCTTC
CDR3aa: CASSPPPGQGDYGYTF
abundance: few
v_gene: TRBV28
j_gene: TRBJ1-2
d_gene: TRBD1

CDR3nt: TGTGCCAGCTCACCGGGACTAGACTACTACAATGAGCAGTTCTTC
CDR3aa: CASSPGLDYYNEQFF
abundance: .
v_gene: TRBV18
j_gene: TRBJ2-1
d_gene: TRBD2

CDR3nt: TGTGCCAGCAGCCAGGGGGGTCAAGGACCAGATACGCAGTATTTT
CDR3aa: CASSQGGQGPDTQYF
abundance: once
v_gene: TRBV4-2
j_gene: TRBJ2-3
d_gene: .

CDR3nt: TGTGCCAGCAGCGCTGGGACAGCAACTAATGAAAAACTGTTTTTT
CDR3aa: CASSAGTATNEKLFF
abundance: once
v_gene: TRBV2
j_gene: TRBJ1-4
d_gene: TRBD1

CDR3nt: TGTGCCAGCCGAGGGCACACCCGTCAGCCCCAGCATTTT
CDR3aa: CASRGHTRQPQHF
abundance: once
v_gene: TRBV28
j_gene: TRBJ1-5
d_gene: .